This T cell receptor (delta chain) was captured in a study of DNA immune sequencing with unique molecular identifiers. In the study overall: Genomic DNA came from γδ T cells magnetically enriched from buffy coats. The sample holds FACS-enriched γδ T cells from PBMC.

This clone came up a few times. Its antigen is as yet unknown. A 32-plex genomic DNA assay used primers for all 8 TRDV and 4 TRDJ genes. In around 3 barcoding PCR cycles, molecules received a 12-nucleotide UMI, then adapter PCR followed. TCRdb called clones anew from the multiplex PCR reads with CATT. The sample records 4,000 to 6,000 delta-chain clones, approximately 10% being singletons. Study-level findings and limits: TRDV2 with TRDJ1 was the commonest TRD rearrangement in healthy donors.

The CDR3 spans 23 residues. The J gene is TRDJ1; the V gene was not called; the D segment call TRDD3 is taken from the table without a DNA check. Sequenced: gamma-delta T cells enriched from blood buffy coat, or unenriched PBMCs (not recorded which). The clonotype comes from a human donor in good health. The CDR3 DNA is TGTGCCTGTGACACCCTAAGTGGGCTAGGAGGACTGGGGGATACGCTGAAAAACGATAAACTCATCTTT. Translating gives CACDTLSGLGGLGDTLKNDKLIF.